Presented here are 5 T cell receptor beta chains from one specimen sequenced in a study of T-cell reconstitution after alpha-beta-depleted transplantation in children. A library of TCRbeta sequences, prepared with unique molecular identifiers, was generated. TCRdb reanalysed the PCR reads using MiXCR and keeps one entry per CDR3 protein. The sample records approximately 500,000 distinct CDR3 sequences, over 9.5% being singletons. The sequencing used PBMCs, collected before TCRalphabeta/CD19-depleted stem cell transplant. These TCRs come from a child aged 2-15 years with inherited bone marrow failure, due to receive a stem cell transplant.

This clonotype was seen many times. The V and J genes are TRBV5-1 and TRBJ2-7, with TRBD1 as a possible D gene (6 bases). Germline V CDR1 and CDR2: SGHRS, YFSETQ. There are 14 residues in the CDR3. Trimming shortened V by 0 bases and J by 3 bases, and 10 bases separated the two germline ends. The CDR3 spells CASSLAVGGYEQYF. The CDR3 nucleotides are TGCGCCAGCAGCTTGGCGGTAGGGGGCTACGAGCAGTACTTC.

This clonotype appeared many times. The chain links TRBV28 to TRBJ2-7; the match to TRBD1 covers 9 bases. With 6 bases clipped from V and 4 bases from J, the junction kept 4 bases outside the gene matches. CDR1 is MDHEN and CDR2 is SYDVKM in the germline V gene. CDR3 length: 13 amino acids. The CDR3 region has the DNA TGTGCCAGCAGGGGGACAGGGAATTACGAGCAGTACTTC. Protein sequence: CASRGTGNYEQYF.

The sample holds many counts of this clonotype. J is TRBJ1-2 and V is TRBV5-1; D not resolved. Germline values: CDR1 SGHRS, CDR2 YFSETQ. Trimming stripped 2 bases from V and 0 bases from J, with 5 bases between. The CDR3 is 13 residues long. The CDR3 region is CASSFRTNYGYTF. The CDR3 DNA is TGCGCCAGCAGCTTTAGGACTAACTATGGCTACACCTTC.

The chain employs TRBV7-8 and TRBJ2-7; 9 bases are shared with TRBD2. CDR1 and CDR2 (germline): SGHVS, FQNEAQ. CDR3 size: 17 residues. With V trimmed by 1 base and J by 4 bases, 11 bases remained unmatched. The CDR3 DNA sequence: TGTGCCAGCAGCTTAGTCGGGCTAGCGGGGCTTGGGTACGAGCAGTACTTC. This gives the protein CASSLVGLAGLGYEQYF.

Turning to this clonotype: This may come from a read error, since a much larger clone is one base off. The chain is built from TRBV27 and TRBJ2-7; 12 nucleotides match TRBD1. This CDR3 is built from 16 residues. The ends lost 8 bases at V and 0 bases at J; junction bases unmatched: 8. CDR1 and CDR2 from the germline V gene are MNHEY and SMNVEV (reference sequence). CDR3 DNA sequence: TGTGCCAGCGGTCCCGGGACAGGGGGCCTCTCCTACGAGCAGTACTTC. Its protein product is CASGPGTGGLSYEQYF.